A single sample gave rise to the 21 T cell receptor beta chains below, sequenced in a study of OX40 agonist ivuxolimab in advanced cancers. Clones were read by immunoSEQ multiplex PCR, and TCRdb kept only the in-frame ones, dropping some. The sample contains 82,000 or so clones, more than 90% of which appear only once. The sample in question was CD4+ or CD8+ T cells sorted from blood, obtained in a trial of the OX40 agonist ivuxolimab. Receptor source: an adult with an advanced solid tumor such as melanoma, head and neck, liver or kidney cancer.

The CDR3 nucleotides read TGTGCCAGCAGTTCCCCACTAGCGGGCGGCTACGAGCAGTACTTC. It yields the protein CASSSPLAGGYEQYF. The chain has TRBV27 and TRBJ2-7, with 9 bases identical to TRBD2. Germline V CDR1 and CDR2: MNHEY, SMNVEV (reference sequence). The V and J ends lost 4 bases and 3 bases, in that order; junction bases with no gene match: 7. The CDR3 consists of 15 residues.

The CDR3 nucleotides are TGCGCCAGCAGCTTGGATCGTATGAGCTACGAGCAGTACTTC. Translation gives CASSLDRMSYEQYF. This sequence joins TRBV5-1 and TRBJ2-7; D gene unclear. V was cut by 0 bases and J by 3 bases, with 10 bases left in between. CDR3 size: 14 residues. The germline V gene has CDR1 SGHRS and CDR2 YFSETQ.

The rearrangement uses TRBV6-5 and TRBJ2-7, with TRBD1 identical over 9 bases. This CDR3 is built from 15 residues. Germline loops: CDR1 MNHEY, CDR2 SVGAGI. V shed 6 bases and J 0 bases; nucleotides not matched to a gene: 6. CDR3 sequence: CASRPQGASSYEQYF. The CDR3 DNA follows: TGTGCCAGCAGACCACAGGGGGCTAGCTCCTACGAGCAGTACTTC.

The CDR3 spells CASSLGRFQGSGETQYF. In DNA form, the CDR3 reads TGTGCCAGCAGTTTAGGTAGATTTCAGGGGTCGGGAGAGACCCAGTACTTC. The rearrangement uses TRBV28 and TRBJ2-5, with D possibly being TRBD1 (6 bases). Germline V gives CDR1 MDHEN, CDR2 SYDVKM. This CDR3 comprises 17 residues. The V end was cut by 2 bases, the J end by 4 bases, with 20 bases between.

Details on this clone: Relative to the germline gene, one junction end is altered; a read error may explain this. The CDR3 protein is CASSLSEGTEAFF. The CDR3 region has the DNA TGTGCTAGCAGCTTAAGCGAGGGGACTGAAGCTTTCTTT. The chain joins TRBV7-7 to TRBJ1-1; weak D call: TRBD1 (5 bases). CDR3 length equals 13 residues. Looked up from germline, CDR1 is SSHAT and CDR2 is FNYEAQ (reference sequence).

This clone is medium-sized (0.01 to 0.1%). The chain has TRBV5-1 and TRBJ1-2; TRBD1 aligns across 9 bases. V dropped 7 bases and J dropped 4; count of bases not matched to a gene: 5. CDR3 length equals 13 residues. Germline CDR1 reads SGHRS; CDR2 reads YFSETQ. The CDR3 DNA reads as TGCGCCAGCGCATCGGACAGGGGCTATGGCTACACCTTC. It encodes CASASDRGYGYTF.

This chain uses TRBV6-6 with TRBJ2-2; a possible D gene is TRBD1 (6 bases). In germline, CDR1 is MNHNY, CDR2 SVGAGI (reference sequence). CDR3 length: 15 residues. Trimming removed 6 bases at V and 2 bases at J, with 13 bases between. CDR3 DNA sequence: TGTGCCAGCAGCCGAGGACAGATTAACACCGGGGAGCTGTTTTTT. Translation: CASSRGQINTGELFF.

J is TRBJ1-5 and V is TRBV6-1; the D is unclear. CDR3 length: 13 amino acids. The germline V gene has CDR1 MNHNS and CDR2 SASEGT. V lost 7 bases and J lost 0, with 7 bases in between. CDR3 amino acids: CASKKDSNQPQHF. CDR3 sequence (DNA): TGTGCCAGCAAGAAGGATAGCAATCAGCCCCAGCATTTT.

CDR3 in DNA: TGCGCCAGCAGCAGAGGGTACAATGAGCAGTTCTTC. This sequence encodes CASSRGYNEQFF. The rearrangement links TRBV5-1 to TRBJ2-1, with D possibly matching TRBD2 (5 bases). Germline assignment: CDR1 SGHRS and CDR2 YFSETQ. The CDR3 totals 12 residues. Trimming took off 4 bases at V and 4 bases at J, with 6 bases between the two ends.

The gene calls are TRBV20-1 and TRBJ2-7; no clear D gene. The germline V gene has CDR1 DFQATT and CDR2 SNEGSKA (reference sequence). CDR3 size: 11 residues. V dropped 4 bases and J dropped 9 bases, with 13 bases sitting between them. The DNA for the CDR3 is TGCAGTGCTAAGGGCCTCTCTATGCAGTACTTC. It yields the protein CSAKGLSMQYF.

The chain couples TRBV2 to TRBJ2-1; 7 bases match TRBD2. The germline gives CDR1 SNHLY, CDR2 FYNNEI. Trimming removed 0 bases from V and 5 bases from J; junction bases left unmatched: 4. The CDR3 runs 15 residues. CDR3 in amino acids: CASSEAGGKHNEQFF. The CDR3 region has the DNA TGTGCCAGCAGTGAAGCGGGAGGGAAACACAATGAGCAGTTCTTC.

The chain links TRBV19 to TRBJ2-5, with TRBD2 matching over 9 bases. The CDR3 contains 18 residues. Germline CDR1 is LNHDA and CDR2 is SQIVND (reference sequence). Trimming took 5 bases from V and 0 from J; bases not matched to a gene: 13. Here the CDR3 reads CASSSGLAGSRYQETQYF. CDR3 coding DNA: TGTGCCAGTAGTTCCGGTCTAGCGGGGTCCCGGTACCAAGAGACCCAGTACTTC. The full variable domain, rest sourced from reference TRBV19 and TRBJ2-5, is DGGITQSPKYLFRKEGQNVTLSCEQNLNHDAMYWYRQDPGQGLRLIYYSQIVNDFQKGDIAEGYSVSREKKESFPLTVTSAQKNPTAFYLCASSSGLAGSRYQETQYFGPGTRLLVL.

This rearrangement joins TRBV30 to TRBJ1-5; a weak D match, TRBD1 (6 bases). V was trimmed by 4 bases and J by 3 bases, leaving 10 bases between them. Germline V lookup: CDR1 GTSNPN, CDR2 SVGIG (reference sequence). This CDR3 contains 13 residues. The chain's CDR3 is CAWKGGVNQPQHF. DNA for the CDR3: TGTGCCTGGAAGGGGGGAGTCAATCAGCCCCAGCATTTT.

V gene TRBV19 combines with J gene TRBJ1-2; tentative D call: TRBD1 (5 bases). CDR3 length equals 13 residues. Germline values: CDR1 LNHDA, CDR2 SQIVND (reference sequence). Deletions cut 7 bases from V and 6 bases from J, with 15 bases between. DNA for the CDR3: TGTGCCAGTACATTAAGGGGCAGGGATGGCTACACCTTC. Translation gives CASTLRGRDGYTF.

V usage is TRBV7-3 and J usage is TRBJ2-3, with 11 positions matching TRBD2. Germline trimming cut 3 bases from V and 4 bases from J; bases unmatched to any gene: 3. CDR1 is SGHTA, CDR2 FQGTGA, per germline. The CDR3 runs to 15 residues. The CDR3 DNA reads TGTGCCAGCAGCTTTAGCGGGAGGGCCTCAGATACGCAGTATTTT. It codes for CASSFSGRASDTQYF.

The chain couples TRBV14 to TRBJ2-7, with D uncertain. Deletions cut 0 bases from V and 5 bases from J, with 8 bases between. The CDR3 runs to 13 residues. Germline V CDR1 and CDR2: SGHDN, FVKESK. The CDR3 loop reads CASSQDWRNEQYF. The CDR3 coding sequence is TGTGCCAGCAGCCAAGATTGGCGTAACGAGCAGTACTTC.

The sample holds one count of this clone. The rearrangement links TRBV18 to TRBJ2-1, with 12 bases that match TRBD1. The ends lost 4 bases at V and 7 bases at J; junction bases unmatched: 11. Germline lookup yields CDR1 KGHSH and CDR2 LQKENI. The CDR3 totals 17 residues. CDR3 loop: CASSRLGPGQGANEQFF. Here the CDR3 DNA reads TGTGCCAGCTCACGTCTCGGGCCGGGACAGGGGGCAAATGAGCAGTTCTTC.

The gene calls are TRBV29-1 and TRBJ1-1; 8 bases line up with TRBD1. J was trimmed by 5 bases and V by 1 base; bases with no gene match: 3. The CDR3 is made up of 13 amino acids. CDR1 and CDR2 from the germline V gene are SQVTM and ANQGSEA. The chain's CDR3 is CSVEGTGKTEAFF. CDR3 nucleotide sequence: TGCAGCGTTGAAGGGACAGGGAAGACTGAAGCTTTCTTT.

CDR3 sequence reads: CASRGAGGSTDTQYF. In DNA form, the CDR3 reads TGTGCCAGCAGAGGGGCGGGAGGGAGCACAGATACGCAGTATTTT. The J gene is TRBJ2-3, the V gene TRBV5-4; 9 positions agree with TRBD2. V dropped 5 bases and J dropped 0; count of bases not matched to a gene: 4. Germline V gene sequence: CDR1 SGHNT, CDR2 YYREEE (reference sequence). The CDR3 is 15 residues long.

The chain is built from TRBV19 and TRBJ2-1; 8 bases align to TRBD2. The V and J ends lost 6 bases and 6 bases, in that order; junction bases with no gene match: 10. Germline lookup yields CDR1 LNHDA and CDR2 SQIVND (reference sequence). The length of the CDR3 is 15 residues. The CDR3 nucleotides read TGTGCCAGTAGGGGCTTTGCGGGGGGAATCAATGAGCAGTTCTTC. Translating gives CASRGFAGGINEQFF.

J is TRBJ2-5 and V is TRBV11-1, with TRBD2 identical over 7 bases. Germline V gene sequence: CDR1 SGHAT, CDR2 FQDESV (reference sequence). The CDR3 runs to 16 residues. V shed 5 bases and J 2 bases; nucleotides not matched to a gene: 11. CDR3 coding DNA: TGTGCCAGCAGCGGGGCGGGGGTATGGTGGCAAGAGACCCAGTACTTC. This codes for CASSGAGVWWQETQYF.